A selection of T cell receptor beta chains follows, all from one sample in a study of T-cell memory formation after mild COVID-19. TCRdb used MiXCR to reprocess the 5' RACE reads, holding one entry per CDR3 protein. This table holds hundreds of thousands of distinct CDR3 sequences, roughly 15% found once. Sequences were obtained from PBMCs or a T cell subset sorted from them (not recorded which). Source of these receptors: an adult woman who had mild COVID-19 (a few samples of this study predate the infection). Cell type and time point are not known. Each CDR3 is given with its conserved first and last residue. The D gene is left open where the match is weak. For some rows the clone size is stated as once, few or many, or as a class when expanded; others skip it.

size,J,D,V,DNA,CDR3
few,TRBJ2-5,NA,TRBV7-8,TGTGCCAGCAGCCGGAATAACGGGGGCTCTCAAGAGACCCAGTACTTC,CASSRNNGGSQETQYF
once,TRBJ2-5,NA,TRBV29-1,TGCAGCGTTGGCGCCGTGGAGGCCCAGTACTTC,CSVGAVEAQYF
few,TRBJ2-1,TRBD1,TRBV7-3,TGTGCCAGCACCCTAGGACAGGGGACCTACAATGAGCAGTTCTTC,CASTLGQGTYNEQFF
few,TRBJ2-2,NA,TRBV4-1,TGCGCCAGCAGCGCGCGGCGGGAGGAGCTGTTTTTT,CASSARREELFF
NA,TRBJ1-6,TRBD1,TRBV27,TGTGCCAGCAGATCAGACAGGGTGCGGTCACCCCTCCACTTT,CASRSDRVRSPLHF
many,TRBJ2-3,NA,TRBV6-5,TGTGCCAGCAGATACACAGATACGCAGTATTTT,CASRYTDTQYF
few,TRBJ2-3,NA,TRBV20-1,TGCAGTGCTAATGGGGGTGATGATAGCACAGATACGCAGTATTTT,CSANGGDDSTDTQYF
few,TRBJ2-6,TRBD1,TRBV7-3,TGTGCCAGCAGCCCGGCGCCGGGACAGGGCTACTCTGGGGCCAACGTCCTGACTTTC,CASSPAPGQGYSGANVLTF
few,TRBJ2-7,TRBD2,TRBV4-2,TGTGCCAGCAGCCAAAACAGCGGGGCTTCCTACGAGCAGTACTTC,CASSQNSGASYEQYF
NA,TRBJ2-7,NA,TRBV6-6,TGTGCCAGCAGTTACACTTGGGACCGTCGGGACGAGCAGTACTTC,CASSYTWDRRDEQYF
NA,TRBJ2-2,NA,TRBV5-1,TGCGCCAGCAGCTTTGGGGCCTCCTGGAACACCGGGGAGCTGTTTTTT,CASSFGASWNTGELFF
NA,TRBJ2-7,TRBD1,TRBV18,TGTGCCAGCTCACCCCGGGACAGGACGGGGGAGCAGTACTTC,CASSPRDRTGEQYF
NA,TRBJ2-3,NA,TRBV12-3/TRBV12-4,TGTGCCAGCAGTCAGGCGCAGATACCTAGCACAGATACGCAGTATTTT,CASSQAQIPSTDTQYF
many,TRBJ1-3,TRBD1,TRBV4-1,TGCGCCAGCAGCCAAGCTGACCGCGGACAGGCAAACACCATATATTTT,CASSQADRGQANTIYF
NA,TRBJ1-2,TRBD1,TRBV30,TGTGCCTGGTCGCGAAGGGACAGATTTTTTTCCTATGGCTACACCTTC,CAWSRRDRFFSYGYTF
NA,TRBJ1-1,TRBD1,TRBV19,TGTGCCAGTAGCCCACCCGGGACAGGGGCTGAAGCTTTCTTT,CASSPPGTGAEAFF
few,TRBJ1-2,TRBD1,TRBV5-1,TGCGCCAGCAGCCCGACAGGGAATGGCTACACCTTC,CASSPTGNGYTF
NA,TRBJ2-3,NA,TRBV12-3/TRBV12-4,TGTGCCAGCAGTTTTAGCGTGGAAGATACGCAGTATTTT,CASSFSVEDTQYF
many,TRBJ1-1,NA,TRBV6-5,TGTGCCAGCATCTCAGGGAGCCGGGGCGCTGAAGCTTTCTTT,CASISGSRGAEAFF
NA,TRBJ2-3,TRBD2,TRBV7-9,TGTGCCAGCAGCTTTTTCGCGGGAGATACAGATACGCAGTATTTT,CASSFFAGDTDTQYF
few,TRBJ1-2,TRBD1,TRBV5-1,TGCGCCAGCAACCCCGGGACAGCCGAGTATGGCTACACCTTC,CASNPGTAEYGYTF
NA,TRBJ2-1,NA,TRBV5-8,TGTGCCAGCAGCTTGTGGGGAATGACAGGATACAATGAGCAGTTCTTC,CASSLWGMTGYNEQFF
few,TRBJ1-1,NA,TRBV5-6,TGTGCCAGCAGCCGGGACAATTACAACACTGAAGCTTTCTTT,CASSRDNYNTEAFF
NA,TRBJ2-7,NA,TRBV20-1,TGCAGTGGGACGATGACATGGGGAACCTACGAGCAGTACTTC,CSGTMTWGTYEQYF
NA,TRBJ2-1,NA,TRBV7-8,TGTGCCAGCAGCTCTACCCTGGGATACAATGAGCAGTTCTTC,CASSSTLGYNEQFF
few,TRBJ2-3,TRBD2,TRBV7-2,TGTGCCAGCAGCCCTTTTCCGGGGGGCGGGAGGATAACAGATACGCAGTATTTT,CASSPFPGGGRITDTQYF
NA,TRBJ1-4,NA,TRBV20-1,TGCAGTGCTAGAGATGCCCGGGCCGCGGATGAAAAACTGTTTTTT,CSARDARAADEKLFF
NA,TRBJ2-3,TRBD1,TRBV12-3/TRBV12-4,TGTGCCAGCAGGGCCGACAGGGGGCGAACAGATACGCAGTATTTT,CASRADRGRTDTQYF
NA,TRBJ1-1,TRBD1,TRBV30,TGTGCCTGGAGCCCAGGGGGAATGTTCACTGAAGCTTTCTTT,CAWSPGGMFTEAFF
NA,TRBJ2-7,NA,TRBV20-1,TGCAGTGCAGGACTGGGTTTAAGCTCCTACGAGCAGTACTTC,CSAGLGLSSYEQYF
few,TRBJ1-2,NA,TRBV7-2,TGTGCCAGCACCCCACCGGCAGGTGTCTATGGCTACACCTTC,CASTPPAGVYGYTF
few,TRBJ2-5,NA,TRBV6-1,TGTGCCAGCAGTGAGAAACCCCGAGAGACCCAGTACTTC,CASSEKPRETQYF
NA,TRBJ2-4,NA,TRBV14,TGTGCCAGCAGCCCCCTCGAGGGGGGCAAGTCAACACCTCAGTACTTC,CASSPLEGGKSTPQYF
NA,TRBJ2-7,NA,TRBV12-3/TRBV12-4,TGTGCCAGCAGCCTTACTGCCGGCGGCTCCTACGAGCAGTACTTC,CASSLTAGGSYEQYF
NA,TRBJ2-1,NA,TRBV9,TGTGCCAGCAGCGCCCGACAAGGAGGGATAGATGAGCAGTTCTTC,CASSARQGGIDEQFF
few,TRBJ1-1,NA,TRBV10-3,TGTGCCATCAGTGAGTCGGATAAGACACAAGCTTTCTTT,CAISESDKTQAFF
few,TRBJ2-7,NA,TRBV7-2,TGTGCCAGCAGACGAGGCGGTCCGAGCTCCTACGAGCAGTACTTC,CASRRGGPSSYEQYF
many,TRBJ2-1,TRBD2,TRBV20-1,TGCAGTGCTAGAGCCTCCCTTGGGAGCGGGGGAAATAATGAGCAGTTCTTC,CSARASLGSGGNNEQFF
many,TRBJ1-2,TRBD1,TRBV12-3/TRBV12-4,TGTGCCAGCAGTTTAAGTACAGGGGCAAGAGGAGGCTACACCTTC,CASSLSTGARGGYTF
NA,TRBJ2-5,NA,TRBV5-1,TGCGCCAGCAGGTCGGCACAGCTCCAAGAGACCCAGTACTTC,CASRSAQLQETQYF
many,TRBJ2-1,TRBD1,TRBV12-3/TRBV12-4,TGTGCCAGCAGGGGGACAGGGGGGATTGAGCAGTTCTTC,CASRGTGGIEQFF
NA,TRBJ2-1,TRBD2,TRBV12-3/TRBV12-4,TGTGCCACTAAGCGGGGACACAATGAGCAGTTCTTC,CATKRGHNEQFF